Shown below are 30 T cell receptor beta chains from a single sample sequenced in a study of identifying expanded T cells in peripheral blood. Produced via immunoSEQ multiplex PCR; TCRdb's table is partial and in-frame only. Among 83,000 or so clones listed, 88% were seen once. Sequencing was carried out using blood. The source is a person aged 18 to 70 in good health.

The V gene is TRBV28, the J gene TRBJ2-4; 7 bases agree with TRBD2. V was clipped by 2 bases and J by 0 bases; unmatched bases: 4. Germline CDR1 reads MDHEN; CDR2 reads SYDVKM. This CDR3 contains 16 residues. The CDR3 sequence is CASSLGGEIAKNIQYF. In nucleotides, the CDR3 is TGTGCCAGCAGTTTAGGGGGGGAAATAGCCAAAAACATTCAGTACTTC. Variable domain in full (rest from reference TRBV28 and TRBJ2-4): DVKVTQSSRYLVKRTGEKVFLECVQDMDHENMFWYRQDPGLGLRLIYFSYDVKMKEKGDIPEGYSVSREKKERFSLILESASTNQTSMYLCASSLGGEIAKNIQYFGAGTRLSVL.

The rearrangement links TRBV5-1 to TRBJ2-7; a possible D gene is TRBD2 (6 bases). This CDR3 contains 12 residues. V lost 4 bases, J lost 12 bases, and 17 bases lay in between. Germline CDR1 and CDR2: SGHRS and YFSETQ. CDR3 region: CASSEGGTFPYF. The CDR3 DNA is TGCGCCAGCAGCGAGGGTGGGACTTTTCCGTACTTC.

The chain has TRBV2 and TRBJ2-4; no firm D call. The CDR3 is made up of 12 amino acids. Germline CDR1 is SNHLY and CDR2 is FYNNEI. Deletions cut 6 bases from V and 5 bases from J, with 8 bases between. CDR3 sequence (DNA): TGTGCCAGCAGGGTAACCCAAAACATTCAGTACTTC. It encodes CASRVTQNIQYF.

The chain couples TRBV28 to TRBJ1-1; D remains ambiguous. CDR1 and CDR2 (germline): MDHEN, SYDVKM. The V gene lost 1 base and the J gene lost 6 bases, with 12 bases spanning the gap. This CDR3 is built from 14 residues. The CDR3 coding sequence is TGTGCCAGCAGTTTATCCCCCACCCCCCCTGAAGCTTTCTTT. Its translation: CASSLSPTPPEAFF.

This clone was seen a single time. The chain is built from TRBV5-1 and TRBJ1-2, with TRBD1 identical over 9 bases. Germline CDR1 reads SGHRS; CDR2 reads YFSETQ. Unmatched junction bases numbered 6, after V lost 4 bases and J lost 8 bases. The CDR3 is made up of 13 amino acids. The CDR3 region is CASSRGQGEGYTF. In DNA, the CDR3 is TGCGCCAGCAGCCGGGGACAGGGAGAGGGCTACACCTTC.

The chain couples TRBV4-1 to TRBJ2-2, with D uncertain. The CDR3 has 13 residues. Germline-derived CDR1 and CDR2 are MGHRA and YSYEKL. The ends were cut back, 1 base at V and 6 bases at J, with 6 bases in the middle. CDR3 amino acids: CASSQAVAGELFF. DNA of the CDR3: TGCGCCAGCAGCCAAGCGGTGGCCGGGGAGCTGTTTTTT.

This chain links TRBV6-1 with TRBJ2-7; a possible D gene is TRBD1 (5 bases). V dropped 2 bases and J dropped 2 bases, with 13 bases sitting between them. The germline V gene encodes CDR1 MNHNS and CDR2 SASEGT. CDR3 size: 15 residues. In DNA, the CDR3 is TGTGCCAGCAGTGAAAGTGAAGGGGCCACCTACGAGCAGTACTTC. It translates to CASSESEGATYEQYF.

The V gene is TRBV30, the J gene TRBJ2-7, with 10 nucleotides matching TRBD1. The CDR3 is made up of 15 amino acids. With 5 bases clipped from V and 3 bases from J, the junction kept 10 bases outside the gene matches. The germline CDR1 and CDR2 sequences are GTSNPN and SVGIG (reference sequence). The CDR3 reads CAWGSGTGVDYEQYF. CDR3 nucleotides: TGTGCCTGGGGGTCCGGGACAGGGGTCGACTACGAGCAGTACTTC.

The J gene is TRBJ1-3, the V gene TRBV28; D might be TRBD1 (6 bases). CDR1 is MDHEN, CDR2 SYDVKM, per germline. The CDR3 length is 24 residues. Trimming cost V 8 bases and J 0 bases, with 41 bases left between them. CDR3 sequence reads: CASPVQGSSLATAPPVVSGNTIYF. CDR3 coding DNA: TGTGCCAGCCCCGTACAGGGTTCGTCGTTGGCAACCGCCCCTCCCGTTGTCTCTGGAAACACCATATATTTT. Drawing the rest from reference TRBV28 and TRBJ1-3, the complete variable domain is DVKVTQSSRYLVKRTGEKVFLECVQDMDHENMFWYRQDPGLGLRLIYFSYDVKMKEKGDIPEGYSVSREKKERFSLILESASTNQTSMYLCASPVQGSSLATAPPVVSGNTIYFGEGSWLTVV.

The genes are TRBV11-2 and TRBJ2-2; TRBD2 aligns across 11 bases. V lost 1 base and J lost 8; bases outside the gene matches: 12. CDR1 and CDR2 from the germline V gene are SGHAT and FQNNGV. There are 18 residues in the CDR3. CDR3 sequence reads: CASSLAWTSGWGFGELFF. As DNA, the CDR3 is TGTGCCAGCAGCTTAGCCTGGACTAGCGGGTGGGGCTTTGGGGAGCTGTTTTTT.

This rearrangement joins TRBV2 to TRBJ2-2; D might be TRBD1 or TRBD2, each matching 7 bases. This CDR3 has 16 amino acids. The germline V gene encodes CDR1 SNHLY and CDR2 FYNNEI. V lost 1 base, J lost 4 bases, and 13 bases lay in between. CDR3 loop: CASSEDQGEGTGELFF. CDR3 DNA sequence: TGTGCCAGCAGTGAAGACCAGGGGGAGGGCACCGGGGAGCTGTTTTTT. Based on the CDR3 plus reference TRBV2 and TRBJ2-2, the full variable domain is EPEVTQTPSHQVTQMGQEVILRCVPISNHLYFYWYRQILGQKVEFLVSFYNNEISEKSEIFDDQFSVERPDGSNFTLKIRSTKLEDSAMYFCASSEDQGEGTGELFFGEGSRLTVL.

This rearrangement joins TRBV7-3 to TRBJ2-2; D is undetermined. V lost 0 bases and J 7 bases, leaving 3 bases between the germline ends. There are 12 residues in the CDR3. CDR1 and CDR2 (germline): SGHTA, FQGTGA. CDR3 DNA sequence: TGTGCCAGCAGCTTAACAGACGGGGAGCTGTTTTTT. Protein sequence: CASSLTDGELFF.

This clone was detected a few times. Other nucleotide sequences in the sample specify the same CDR3. The chain has TRBV6-4 and TRBJ2-1; D unresolved. This CDR3 is 14 amino acids long. Germline V gives CDR1 MRHNA, CDR2 SNTAGT. The ends were cut back, 0 bases at V and 8 bases at J, with 11 bases in the middle. CDR3 in amino acids: CASSDSGGGDEQFF. In nucleotides, the CDR3 is TGTGCCAGCAGTGACTCTGGTGGTGGGGATGAGCAGTTCTTC.

This chain connects TRBV7-8 to TRBJ2-7; the D is unclear. Germline loops: CDR1 SGHVS, CDR2 FQNEAQ. The CDR3 spans 16 residues. Deletions cut 1 base from V and 2 bases from J, with 15 bases between. The CDR3 loop reads CASSLGAGPKAYEQYF. The CDR3 nucleotides read TGTGCCAGCAGCTTAGGAGCCGGGCCGAAGGCCTACGAGCAGTACTTC.

The V gene is TRBV27, the J gene TRBJ2-7; 13 positions match TRBD2. This CDR3 region has 14 residues. The germline gives CDR1 MNHEY, CDR2 SMNVEV (reference sequence). Trimming took 3 bases from V and 4 from J; bases not matched to a gene: 0. The CDR3 region has the DNA TGTGCCAGCAGTTTGACTAGCGGGGGGTACGAGCAGTACTTC. This gives the protein CASSLTSGGYEQYF.

The genes are TRBV12-2 and TRBJ2-3; the table's D gene call, TRBD2, was not cross checked with the DNA. TRBV12-2 is termed a pseudogene. There are 18 residues in the CDR3. The CDR3 DNA sequence: TGTGCAAGTCGCTTTTCAGATCTCCGGGACTACTTCACAGATACGCAGTATTTT. It codes for CASRFSDLRDYFTDTQYF.

As concerns this clone: This may come from a read error, since a much larger clone is one base off. The same CDR3 is also encoded by other DNA sequences in this sample. V and J are TRBV2 and TRBJ2-7; no clear D. This CDR3 contains 10 residues. Germline CDR1 and CDR2: SNHLY and FYNNEI. With 8 bases removed from V and 4 bases from J, the gap between germline ends came to 6 bases. CDR3 coding DNA: TGTGCCAGCGGGCCGTACGAGCAGTACTTC. It codes for CASGPYEQYF.

The chain is built from TRBV19 and TRBJ2-5; 9 nucleotides match TRBD2. Trimming cost V 0 bases and J 5 bases; bases outside gene matches: 10. The germline gives CDR1 LNHDA, CDR2 SQIVND (reference sequence). The CDR3 extends over 17 amino acids. The CDR3 DNA reads as TGTGCCAGTAGTATAGAGGTAGGGCTAGCGGGATATGAGACCCAGTACTTC. Protein sequence: CASSIEVGLAGYETQYF. Filled out from reference TRBV19 and TRBJ2-5, the complete variable domain reads DGGITQSPKYLFRKEGQNVTLSCEQNLNHDAMYWYRQDPGQGLRLIYYSQIVNDFQKGDIAEGYSVSREKKESFPLTVTSAQKNPTAFYLCASSIEVGLAGYETQYFGPGTRLLVL.

The chain links TRBV4-2 to TRBJ2-2, with D possibly being TRBD1 or TRBD2 (5 bases each). The germline gives CDR1 LGHNA, CDR2 YNFKEQ. V was clipped by 1 base and J by 0 bases, with 15 bases between them. The CDR3 is 18 residues long. The CDR3 is CASSQVGVGPSNTGELFF. The CDR3 DNA reads as TGTGCCAGCAGCCAAGTCGGTGTGGGACCGTCGAACACCGGGGAGCTGTTTTTT.

The chain uses TRBV10-2 and TRBJ2-2; tentatively, D is TRBD1 (5 bases). Germline CDR1 WSHSY, CDR2 SAAADI. This CDR3 spans 13 amino acids. The V gene lost 3 bases and the J gene lost 4 bases, with 6 bases spanning the gap. The CDR3 spells CASSDQGTGELFF. The CDR3 bases are TGCGCCAGCAGTGATCAGGGCACCGGGGAGCTGTTTTTT.

This clone appeared once. V gene TRBV30 combines with J gene TRBJ2-1; weak D call: TRBD2 (5 bases). This CDR3 comprises 11 residues. Per germline, CDR1 GTSNPN and CDR2 SVGIG (reference sequence). Trimming left V 2 bases short and J 10 bases short, with 9 bases between. The CDR3 region has the DNA TGTGCCTGGAGTCGAGAGCGGGAGCAGTTCTTC. It specifies CAWSREREQFF.

The table lists this clone with a count of one. The chain uses TRBV11-2 and TRBJ2-3; the match to TRBD2 covers 10 bases. CDR1 SGHAT and CDR2 FQNNGV come from the germline V gene. This CDR3 has 15 amino acids. V dropped 5 bases and J dropped 0; count of bases not matched to a gene: 2. CDR3 bases: TGTGCCAGCAGCCAGCGGGAGGGTAGCACAGATACGCAGTATTTT. This translates into CASSQREGSTDTQYF.

This clone is medium-sized by share. The J gene is TRBJ2-2, the V gene TRBV30, with D tentatively TRBD1 (5 bases). The CDR3 spans 15 residues. V gave up 0 bases and J gave up 3 bases, with 11 bases separating them. From germline, CDR1 is GTSNPN and CDR2 SVGIG (reference sequence). CDR3 nucleotides: TGTGCCTGGAGTGTACCAGGGATGGACACCGGGGAGCTGTTTTTT. This codes for CAWSVPGMDTGELFF.

This clone came up many times. The chain is built from TRBV6-4 and TRBJ2-3; 9 nucleotides agree with TRBD2. Unmatched junction bases numbered 5, after V lost 0 bases and J lost 4 bases. Germline assignment: CDR1 MRHNA and CDR2 SNTAGT. The CDR3 covers 16 residues. This CDR3 is CASSDSAGGAADTQYF. CDR3 sequence (DNA): TGTGCCAGCAGTGACTCGGCGGGGGGGGCCGCAGATACGCAGTATTTT.

V usage is TRBV4-1 and J usage is TRBJ2-1, with no clear D. V was cut by 0 bases and J by 12 bases, with 12 bases left in between. Germline CDR1 is MGHRA and CDR2 is YSYEKL. CDR3 size: 13 residues. In nucleotides, the CDR3 is TGCGCCAGCAGCCAAGATCTCTACAGAGGGCAGTTCTTC. Translation: CASSQDLYRGQFF.

The rearrangement links TRBV7-9 to TRBJ1-1; unclear D gene. This CDR3 has 12 amino acids. Germline CDR1 reads SEHNR; CDR2 reads FQNEAQ (reference sequence). V was trimmed by 6 bases and J by 0 bases, leaving 5 bases between them. The CDR3 loop is CASRPMNTEAFF. CDR3 nucleotides: TGTGCCAGCAGACCAATGAACACTGAAGCTTTCTTT.

The chain joins TRBV4-2 to TRBJ1-5; 11 bases align to TRBD1. The CDR3 runs to 16 residues. Germline CDR1 LGHNA, CDR2 YNFKEQ. With V trimmed by 2 bases and J by 4 bases, 4 bases remained unmatched. The CDR3 spells CASSQRDRGVNQPQHF. CDR3 in DNA: TGTGCCAGCAGCCAAAGGGACAGGGGGGTTAATCAGCCCCAGCATTTT.

This chain joins TRBV5-1 and TRBJ1-4; TRBD1 agrees at 9 bases. The V gene's germline CDR1 is SGHRS and CDR2 YFSETQ. This CDR3 contains 16 residues. The V gene end was trimmed by 4 bases and the J gene end by 3 bases; junction bases not matched to a gene: 7. The CDR3 protein is CASSLEQGAANEKLFF. The CDR3 DNA follows: TGCGCCAGCAGCCTGGAACAGGGGGCGGCTAATGAAAAACTGTTTTTT.

In this sample, this clone turned up a few times. This chain connects TRBV28 to TRBJ1-2, with D hard to call. The germline V gene has CDR1 MDHEN and CDR2 SYDVKM. The germline V and J ends were trimmed by 7 bases and 7 bases, with 13 bases remaining between them. The CDR3 has 12 residues. The CDR3 sequence: CASTLPGFGYTF. CDR3 bases: TGTGCCAGCACCTTGCCCGGGTTTGGCTACACCTTC.

This rearrangement joins TRBV27 to TRBJ2-7, with 7 nucleotides matching TRBD1. The junction had 4 bases not matched to a gene; V was cut back by 5 bases and J by 3 bases. In germline, CDR1 is MNHEY, CDR2 SMNVEV (reference sequence). This CDR3 spans 13 amino acids. CDR3 region: CASSKTGIYEQYF. In DNA form, the CDR3 reads TGTGCCAGCAGTAAGACAGGGATCTACGAGCAGTACTTC.